The sequence of this T cell receptor beta chain was determined in a study of blood T cell repertoires in COVID-19. Study-wide context: Spain, Italy and the United States supplied samples that represented acute and convalescent COVID-19. Nucleic acid was either cDNA or gDNA, and it came from T cells, B-cell-depleted T cells, or PBMCs.

Authors' processing steps: Quantification of nucleated cells was approximated via reference gene primer amplification. Libraries were prepared by immunoSEQ multiplex PCR; TCRdb keeps only in-frame clonotypes and omits some of them. That table is the source of V, J and clone size, and D and trimming were worked out from the DNA. There are approximately 120,000 clones in the sample; about 86% occur only once, and roughly 4% lies in the top ten. Only one count was recorded for this clone. The germline V gene has CDR1 SGHRS and CDR2 YFSETQ. The length of the CDR3 is 14 residues. Trimming shortened V by 4 bases and J by 7 bases, and 15 bases separated the two germline ends.

This sequence originates from a woman between 45 and 65 years old with acute or convalescent COVID-19. The material sequenced was peripheral blood. This rearrangement joins TRBV5-1 to TRBJ1-5; no reliable D call. CDR3 in DNA: TGCGCCAGCAGCACCCAGCCCGGGGAACAGCCCCAGCATTTT. Amino acids: CASSTQPGEQPQHF.